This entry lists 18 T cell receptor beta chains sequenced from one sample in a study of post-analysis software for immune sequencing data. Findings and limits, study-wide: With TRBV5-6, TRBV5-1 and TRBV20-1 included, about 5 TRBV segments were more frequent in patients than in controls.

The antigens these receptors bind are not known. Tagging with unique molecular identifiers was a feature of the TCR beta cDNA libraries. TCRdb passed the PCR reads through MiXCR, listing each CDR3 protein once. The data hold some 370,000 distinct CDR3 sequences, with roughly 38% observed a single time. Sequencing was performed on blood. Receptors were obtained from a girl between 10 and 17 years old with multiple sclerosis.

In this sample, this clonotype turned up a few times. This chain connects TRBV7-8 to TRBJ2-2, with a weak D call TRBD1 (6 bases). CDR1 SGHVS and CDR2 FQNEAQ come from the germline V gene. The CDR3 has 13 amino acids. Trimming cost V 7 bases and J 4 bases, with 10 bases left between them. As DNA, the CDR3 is TGTGCCAGCACGACAGGTGTCACCGGGGAGCTGTTTTTT. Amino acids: CASTTGVTGELFF.

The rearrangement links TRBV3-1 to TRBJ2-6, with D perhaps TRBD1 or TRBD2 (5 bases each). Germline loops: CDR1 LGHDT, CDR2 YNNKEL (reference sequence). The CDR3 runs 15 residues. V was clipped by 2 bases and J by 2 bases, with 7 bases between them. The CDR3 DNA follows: TGTGCCAGCAGCCAAAGAGGGGCTGGGGCCAACGTCCTGACTTTC. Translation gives CASSQRGAGANVLTF.

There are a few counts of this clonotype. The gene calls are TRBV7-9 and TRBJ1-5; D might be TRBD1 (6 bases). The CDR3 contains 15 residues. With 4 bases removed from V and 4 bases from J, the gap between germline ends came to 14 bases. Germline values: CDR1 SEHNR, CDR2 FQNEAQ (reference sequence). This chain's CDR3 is CASSSTRDTNQPQHF. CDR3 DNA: TGTGCCAGCAGCTCGACCCGGGACACGAATCAGCCCCAGCATTTT.

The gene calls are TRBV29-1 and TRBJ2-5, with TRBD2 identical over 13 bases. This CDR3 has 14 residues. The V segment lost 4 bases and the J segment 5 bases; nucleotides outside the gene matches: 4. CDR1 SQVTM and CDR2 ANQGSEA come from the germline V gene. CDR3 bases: TGCAGCGTTGCACTAGCGGGGGGGCTTGAGACCCAGTACTTC. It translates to CSVALAGGLETQYF.

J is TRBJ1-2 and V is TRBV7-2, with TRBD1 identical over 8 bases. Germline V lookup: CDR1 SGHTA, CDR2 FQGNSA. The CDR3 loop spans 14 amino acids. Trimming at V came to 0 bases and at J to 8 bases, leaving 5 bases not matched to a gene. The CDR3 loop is CASSLAWTGTGYTF. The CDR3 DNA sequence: TGTGCCAGCAGCTTAGCCTGGACAGGGACCGGCTACACCTTC.

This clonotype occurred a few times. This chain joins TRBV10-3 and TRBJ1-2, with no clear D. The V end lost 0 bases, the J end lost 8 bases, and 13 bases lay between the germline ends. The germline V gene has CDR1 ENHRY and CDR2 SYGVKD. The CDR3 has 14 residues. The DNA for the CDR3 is TGTGCCATCAGTGAGTCGCGGGAGGGCGGAGGCTACACCTTC. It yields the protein CAISESREGGGYTF.

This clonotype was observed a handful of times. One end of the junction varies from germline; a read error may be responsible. The CDR3 here is CACSPNNRPSNYGYTF. DNA of the CDR3: TGCGCCTGCAGTCCGAACAACAGGCCCTCAAACTATGGCTACACCTTC. The chain combines TRBV4-1 with TRBJ1-2; a weak D match, TRBD1 (5 bases). Germline CDR1 is MGHRA and CDR2 is YSYEKL. The CDR3 runs 16 residues.

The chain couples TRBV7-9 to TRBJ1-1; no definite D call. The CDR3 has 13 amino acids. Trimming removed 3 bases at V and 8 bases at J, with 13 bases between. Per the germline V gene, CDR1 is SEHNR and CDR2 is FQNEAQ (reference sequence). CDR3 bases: TGTGCCAGCAGCTTCCCTAACCTGCCGGAAGCTTTCTTT. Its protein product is CASSFPNLPEAFF.

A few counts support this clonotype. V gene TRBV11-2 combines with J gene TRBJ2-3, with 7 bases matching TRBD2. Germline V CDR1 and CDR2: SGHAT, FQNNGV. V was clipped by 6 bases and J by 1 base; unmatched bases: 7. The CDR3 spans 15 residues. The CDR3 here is CASRDSSGRTDTQYF. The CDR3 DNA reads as TGTGCCAGCAGAGACTCTAGCGGTCGCACAGATACGCAGTATTTT.

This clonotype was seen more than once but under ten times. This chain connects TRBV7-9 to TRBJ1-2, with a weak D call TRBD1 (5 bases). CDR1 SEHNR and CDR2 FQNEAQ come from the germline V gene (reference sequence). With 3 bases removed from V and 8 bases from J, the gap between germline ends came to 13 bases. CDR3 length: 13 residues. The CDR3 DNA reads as TGTGCCAGCAGCTTCGGGGCAGATGGGGGCTACACCTTC. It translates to CASSFGADGGYTF.

CDR3 loop: CASSLGPGSAQAYEQYF. CDR3 coding DNA: TGCGCCAGCAGCTTGGGCCCAGGGAGCGCGCAAGCCTACGAGCAGTACTTC. V is TRBV5-1 and J is TRBJ2-7; D might be TRBD1 or TRBD2, each matching 5 bases. The CDR3 is 17 residues long. Trimming removed 0 bases from V and 2 bases from J, with 18 bases in between. Per the germline V gene, CDR1 is SGHRS and CDR2 is YFSETQ.

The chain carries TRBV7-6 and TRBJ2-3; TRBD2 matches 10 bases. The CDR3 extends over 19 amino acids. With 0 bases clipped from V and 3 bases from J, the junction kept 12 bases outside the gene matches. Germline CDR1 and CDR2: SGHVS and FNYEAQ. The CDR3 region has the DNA TGTGCCAGCAGCTTAGCCTCCATCAAGCGGGGGGGCCTTACAGATACGCAGTATTTT. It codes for CASSLASIKRGGLTDTQYF. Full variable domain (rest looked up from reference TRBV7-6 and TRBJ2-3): GAGVSQSPRYKVTKRGQDVALRCDPISGHVSLYWYRQALGQGPEFLTYFNYEAQQDKSGLPNDRFSAERPEGSISTLTIQRTEQRDSAMYRCASSLASIKRGGLTDTQYFGPGTRLTVL.

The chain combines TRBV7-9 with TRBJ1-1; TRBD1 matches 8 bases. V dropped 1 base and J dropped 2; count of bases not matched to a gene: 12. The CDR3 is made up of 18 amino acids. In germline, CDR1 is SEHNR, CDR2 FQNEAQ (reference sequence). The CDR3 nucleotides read TGTGCCAGCAGCTTAGTCGCAGGGGGCGCGGGGGGTAACACTGAAGCTTTCTTT. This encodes CASSLVAGGAGGNTEAFF. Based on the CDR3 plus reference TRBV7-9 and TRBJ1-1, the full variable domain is DTGVSQNPRHKITKRGQNVTFRCDPISEHNRLYWYRQTLGQGPEFLTYFQNEAQLEKSRLLSDRFSAERPKGSFSTLEIQRTEQGDSAMYLCASSLVAGGAGGNTEAFFGQGTRLTVV.

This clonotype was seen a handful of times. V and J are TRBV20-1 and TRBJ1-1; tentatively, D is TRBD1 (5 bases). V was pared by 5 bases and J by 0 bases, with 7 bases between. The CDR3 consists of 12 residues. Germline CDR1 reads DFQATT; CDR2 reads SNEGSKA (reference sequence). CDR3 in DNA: TGCAGTGCTCGGGACCTGAACACTGAAGCTTTCTTT. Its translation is CSARDLNTEAFF.

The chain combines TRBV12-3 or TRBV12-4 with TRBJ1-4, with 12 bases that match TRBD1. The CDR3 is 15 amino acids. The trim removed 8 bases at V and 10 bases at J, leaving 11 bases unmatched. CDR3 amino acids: CASGTGTGGQGKLFF. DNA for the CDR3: TGTGCCAGCGGTACCGGGACAGGGGGCCAAGGAAAACTGTTTTTT.

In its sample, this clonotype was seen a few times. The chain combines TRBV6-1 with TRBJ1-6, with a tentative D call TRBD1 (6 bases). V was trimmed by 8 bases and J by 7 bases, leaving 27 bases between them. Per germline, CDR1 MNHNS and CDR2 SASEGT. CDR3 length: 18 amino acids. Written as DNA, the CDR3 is TGTGCCAGCGGTGGGGGCAGGACCCCCGGAAGCTGGAATTCACCCCTCCACTTT. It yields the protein CASGGGRTPGSWNSPLHF.

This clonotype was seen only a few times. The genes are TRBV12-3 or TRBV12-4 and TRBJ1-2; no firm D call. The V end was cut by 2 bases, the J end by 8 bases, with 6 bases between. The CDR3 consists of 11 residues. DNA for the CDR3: TGTGCCAGCAGTTTAATCGGAGGCTACACCTTC. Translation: CASSLIGGYTF.

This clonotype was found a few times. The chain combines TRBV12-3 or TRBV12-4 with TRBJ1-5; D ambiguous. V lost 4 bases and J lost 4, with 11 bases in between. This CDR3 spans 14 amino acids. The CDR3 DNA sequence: TGTGCCAGCAGTTCACGGCTAAGGAATCAGCCCCAGCATTTT. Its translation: CASSSRLRNQPQHF.